Below, 28 T cell receptor beta chains from the same sample are listed, as sequenced in a study of T cell responses to AZD1222 COVID-19 vaccine. Measured with immunoSEQ multiplex PCR; TCRdb has only the in-frame clones, and not every one. The sample has 100,000 to 150,000 clones, about 89% seen once; the top ten hold about 10%. This sample comprised peripheral blood, obtained on day 0 of AZD1222 vaccination. The receptors stem from an adult in good health.

The chain joins TRBV13 to TRBJ2-2; the D gene is possibly TRBD2 (7 bases). Germline V gene data show CDR1 as PRHDT and CDR2 as FYEKMQ (reference sequence). Trimming shortened V by 4 bases and J by 8 bases, and 11 bases separated the two germline ends. The CDR3 spans 13 residues. The CDR3 bases are TGTGCCAGCAGCTACGGGGGGACAGGGGAGCTGTTTTTT. Residues: CASSYGGTGELFF.

The CDR3 DNA is TGCGCCAGCAGTAGTTTCGGGAGAGACAATGAGCAGTTCTTC. Protein: CASSSFGRDNEQFF. This chain uses TRBV10-2 with TRBJ2-1; D may be TRBD2 (6 bases). The ends were cut back, 5 bases at V and 5 bases at J, with 13 bases in the middle. CDR1 WSHSY and CDR2 SAAADI come from the germline V gene. CDR3 length equals 14 residues.

The rearrangement links TRBV6-5 to TRBJ2-7; D not certain. Trimming removed 6 bases at V and 6 bases at J, with 15 bases between. Germline CDR1 and CDR2: MNHEY and SVGAGI. CDR3 length: 13 amino acids. In DNA form, the CDR3 reads TGTGCCAGCAGCCCCCGTCTAGGATTCGAGCAGTACTTC. It codes for CASSPRLGFEQYF.

V is TRBV6-5 and J is TRBJ2-7; D possibly corresponds to TRBD1 (6 bases). The CDR3 consists of 13 residues. Per germline, CDR1 MNHEY and CDR2 SVGAGI. V shed 4 bases and J shed 1 base, with 8 bases lying between them. The CDR3 sequence: CASSWGLSYEQYF. The DNA for the CDR3 is TGTGCCAGCAGTTGGGGGCTTTCCTACGAGCAGTACTTC.

The V and J genes are TRBV6-1 and TRBJ2-5; 13 bases align to TRBD2. CDR1 is MNHNS, CDR2 SASEGT, per germline. This CDR3 has 19 residues. J lost 5 bases, V lost 1 base, and 13 bases had no gene match. The CDR3 loop reads CASSEGFWTSGRKGETQYF. The CDR3 DNA is TGTGCCAGCAGTGAAGGATTTTGGACTAGCGGGAGAAAAGGGGAGACCCAGTACTTC.

In its sample, this clone was seen once. V and J are TRBV29-1 and TRBJ1-2; weak D call: TRBD1 (5 bases). Between the trimmed V and J ends, which lost 1 base and 4 bases, there was a span of 10 bases. Germline CDR1 and CDR2: SQVTM and ANQGSEA. This CDR3 contains 13 residues. The CDR3 reads CSVEGGTIYGYTF. For the CDR3, the DNA is TGCAGCGTTGAAGGGGGGACTATCTATGGCTACACCTTC.

CDR3 DNA: TGTGCCAGCAGCCCACAGGGTGGTGGAAACACCATATATTTT. Amino acid sequence: CASSPQGGGNTIYF. The V and J genes are TRBV9 and TRBJ1-3; the D gene is possibly TRBD1 (6 bases). The V end lost 4 bases, the J end lost 3 bases, and 11 bases lay between the germline ends. The germline V gene encodes CDR1 SGDLS and CDR2 YYNGEE. There are 14 residues in the CDR3.

V and J are TRBV30 and TRBJ1-5; a weak D match, TRBD1 (5 bases). Germline assignment: CDR1 GTSNPN and CDR2 SVGIG (reference sequence). Trimming removed 1 base at V and 5 bases at J, with 18 bases between. CDR3 length: 16 amino acids. The CDR3 spells CAWSGHRDGRHQPQHF. The CDR3 bases are TGTGCCTGGAGTGGACACCGGGACGGTAGACATCAGCCCCAGCATTTT.

The count of this clone is one. This chain uses TRBV4-2 with TRBJ2-7; D possibly corresponds to TRBD2 (5 bases). The germline V gene encodes CDR1 LGHNA and CDR2 YNFKEQ. Between the trimmed V and J ends, which lost 1 base and 0 bases, there was a span of 13 bases. The CDR3 covers 16 residues. CDR3 bases: TGTGCCAGCAGCCAAGGGCCTGGTGGGAGCTCCTACGAGCAGTACTTC. Protein: CASSQGPGGSSYEQYF.

This sequence joins TRBV2 and TRBJ1-5, with D uncertain. Per the germline V gene, CDR1 is SNHLY and CDR2 is FYNNEI. V lost 4 bases and J 1 base, leaving 2 bases between the germline ends. CDR3 length: 12 residues. The CDR3 nucleotides read TGTGCCAGCAGTGTAAGCAATCAGCCCCAGCATTTT. Protein: CASSVSNQPQHF.

For the CDR3, the DNA is TGTGCCAGCTCACTGCGACAGAACACCGGGGAGCTGTTTTTT. Residues: CASSLRQNTGELFF. V and J are TRBV18 and TRBJ2-2; D call uncertain. V lost 4 bases to trimming and J lost 1 base, with 7 bases between them. In germline, CDR1 is KGHSH, CDR2 LQKENI. This CDR3 is built from 14 residues. Together with reference TRBV18 and TRBJ2-2, the CDR3 gives the full variable domain: NAGVMQNPRHLVRRRGQEARLRCSPMKGHSHVYWYRQLPEEGLKFMVYLQKENIIDESGMPKERFSAEFPKEGPSILRIQQVVRGDSAAYFCASSLRQNTGELFFGEGSRLTVL.

The gene calls are TRBV19 and TRBJ1-3; no clear D. The CDR3 spans 15 residues. The V gene's germline CDR1 is LNHDA and CDR2 SQIVND (reference sequence). The V end lost 3 bases, the J end lost 0 bases, and 9 bases lay between the germline ends. CDR3 coding DNA: TGTGCCAGTAGTATCGGCAGGAGCTCTGGAAACACCATATATTTT. This sequence encodes CASSIGRSSGNTIYF.

This chain links TRBV6-5 with TRBJ2-5; D remains ambiguous. The CDR3 consists of 16 residues. V was pared by 0 bases and J by 5 bases, with 16 bases between. Germline V gene sequence: CDR1 MNHEY, CDR2 SVGAGI. Written as DNA, the CDR3 is TGTGCCAGCAGTTACTCTTATCCCAATTCTGGGGAGACCCAGTACTTC. This translates into CASSYSYPNSGETQYF.

The chain employs TRBV9 and TRBJ2-3; either TRBD1 or TRBD2 may fit D (6 bases each). Germline V lookup: CDR1 SGDLS, CDR2 YYNGEE. The CDR3 covers 13 residues. Trimming took off 7 bases at V and 5 bases at J, with 14 bases between the two ends. The CDR3 region has the DNA TGTGCCAGCTCTGCCGGAGGGGGAGATACGCAGTATTTT. Translated: CASSAGGGDTQYF.

The chain couples TRBV6-5 to TRBJ1-2, with D possibly being TRBD1 (6 bases). Germline assignment: CDR1 MNHEY and CDR2 SVGAGI. Trimming cost V 2 bases and J 2 bases, with 9 bases left between them. CDR3 length equals 14 residues. The CDR3 region is CASSYQGFNYGYTF. CDR3 in DNA: TGTGCCAGCAGTTACCAGGGGTTCAACTATGGCTACACCTTC.

The CDR3 reads CASSKPGQDKETQYF. In DNA form, the CDR3 reads TGTGCCAGTAGTAAACCGGGACAGGATAAAGAGACCCAGTACTTC. The chain uses TRBV19 and TRBJ2-5, with TRBD1 matching 8 bases. Trimming cost V 4 bases and J 3 bases; bases outside gene matches: 7. This CDR3 spans 15 amino acids. The germline V gene encodes CDR1 LNHDA and CDR2 SQIVND (reference sequence).

The chain couples TRBV24-1 to TRBJ1-2; D gene ambiguous. This CDR3 is built from 13 residues. The V gene's germline CDR1 is KGHDR and CDR2 SFDVKD. V was cut by 4 bases and J by 6 bases, with 11 bases left in between. CDR3 DNA: TGTGCCACCAGTGACCCGGCCCGGAATGGCTACACCTTC. Translation gives CATSDPARNGYTF.

This clone was observed once. The chain is built from TRBV30 and TRBJ1-2; 8 bases map to TRBD1. The junction had 8 bases not matched to a gene; V was cut back by 7 bases and J by 4 bases. The CDR3 covers 13 residues. The germline gives CDR1 GTSNPN, CDR2 SVGIG (reference sequence). CDR3 sequence reads: CAYTGQEGYGYTF. As DNA, the CDR3 is TGTGCCTATACGGGACAGGAGGGCTATGGCTACACCTTC.

This chain uses TRBV5-1 with TRBJ2-3, with 8 positions matching TRBD1. The CDR3 contains 17 residues. Germline CDR1 reads SGHRS; CDR2 reads YFSETQ. V gave up 4 bases and J gave up 3 bases; unmatched junction bases: 13. The CDR3 DNA is TGCGCCAGCAGCCACGGGAGAGGGCAGGGGGCAACAGATACGCAGTATTTT. It specifies CASSHGRGQGATDTQYF.

The chain links TRBV28 to TRBJ1-5, with D tentatively TRBD1 (5 bases). CDR1 and CDR2 from the germline V gene are MDHEN and SYDVKM. There are 14 residues in the CDR3. Trimming stripped 2 bases from V and 7 bases from J, with 12 bases between. The chain's CDR3 is CASSLVGEGQPQHF. The CDR3 DNA follows: TGTGCCAGCAGTTTAGTGGGGGAAGGGCAGCCCCAGCATTTT.

CDR3 in DNA: TGTGCCACCGCAAAGGGATCACACTGGACAGAGACCCAGTACTTC. This translates into CATAKGSHWTETQYF. This sequence joins TRBV15 and TRBJ2-5; unclear D gene. The germline CDR1 and CDR2 sequences are LNHNV and YYDKDF (reference sequence). This CDR3 has 15 amino acids. With 8 bases removed from V and 4 bases from J, the gap between germline ends came to 20 bases.

The rearrangement uses TRBV29-1 and TRBJ2-7; D remains unclear. The CDR3 runs to 13 residues. V was pared by 6 bases and J by 3 bases, with 15 bases between. Germline V gene data show CDR1 as SQVTM and CDR2 as ANQGSEA. CDR3 nucleotides: TGCAGCGTCGCACCCACCGACCTCTACGAGCAGTACTTC. It translates to CSVAPTDLYEQYF.

V and J are TRBV7-2 and TRBJ1-2; possibly TRBD1 for D (6 bases). CDR1 is SGHTA and CDR2 is FQGNSA in the germline V gene. The CDR3 is 15 amino acids. Deletions cut 4 bases from V and 3 bases from J, with 15 bases between. The CDR3 reads CASSSQGSSDYGYTF. The CDR3 DNA reads as TGTGCCAGCAGCTCGCAGGGGTCCTCGGACTATGGCTACACCTTC.

This chain joins TRBV2 and TRBJ1-4; D may be TRBD1 (6 bases). The V gene lost 5 bases and the J gene lost 8 bases, with 12 bases spanning the gap. Germline assignment: CDR1 SNHLY and CDR2 FYNNEI. The CDR3 totals 13 residues. Written as DNA, the CDR3 is TGTGCCAGCAGTTGGAGGGGGGGGGAAAAACTGTTTTTT. Translated, it gives CASSWRGGEKLFF.

The chain links TRBV28 to TRBJ2-2, with TRBD2 matching over 8 bases. This CDR3 contains 16 residues. Germline V gene lookup returns CDR1 MDHEN and CDR2 SYDVKM. The junction had 11 bases not matched to a gene; V was cut back by 6 bases and J by 5 bases. Here the CDR3 reads CASSQLAGPRTGELFF. DNA for the CDR3: TGTGCCAGCAGCCAGCTAGCGGGCCCGAGAACCGGGGAGCTGTTTTTT.

The chain couples TRBV20-1 to TRBJ2-1; D unclear. Germline V gene sequence: CDR1 DFQATT, CDR2 SNEGSKA (reference sequence). The CDR3 runs 15 residues. Between the trimmed V and J ends, which lost 3 bases and 0 bases, there was a span of 12 bases. CDR3 nucleotides: TGCAGTGCTAGTTCCATCGCGGCCTCCTACAATGAGCAGTTCTTC. Protein sequence: CSASSIAASYNEQFF.

The sample holds many counts of this clone. The J gene is TRBJ2-2, the V gene TRBV27; 8 nucleotides line up with TRBD1. Unmatched junction bases numbered 6, after V lost 5 bases and J lost 4 bases. CDR1 and CDR2 from the germline V gene are MNHEY and SMNVEV (reference sequence). This CDR3 region has 15 residues. CDR3 in amino acids: CASSMSDRGTGELFF. The CDR3 nucleotides are TGTGCCAGCAGTATGTCAGACAGGGGCACCGGGGAGCTGTTTTTT.

This clone ranks as medium-sized (0.01 to 0.1%). The V gene is TRBV11-2, the J gene TRBJ1-5, with 7 nucleotides matching TRBD1. This CDR3 has 15 amino acids. Germline V gene lookup returns CDR1 SGHAT and CDR2 FQNNGV. V lost 5 bases, J lost 3 bases, and 7 bases stayed unmatched. In DNA, the CDR3 is TGTGCCAGCAGCCGAAGCGGACAGGTCAATCAGCCCCAGCATTTT. It translates to CASSRSGQVNQPQHF.